One and the same sample provided the 18 T cell receptor beta chains below, sequenced in a study of Graves' ophthalmopathy and Graves' hyperthyroidism. Amplification of TCR beta CDR3 regions used RNA transcripts. RT-PCR was first run with HTBI primers, then multiplex PCR in a second round. TCRdb re-called the multiplex PCR reads with MiXCR, one entry per CDR3 protein. The sample has hundreds of thousands of distinct CDR3 sequences; around a fifth are singletons. The material sequenced was peripheral blood. These TCRs come from a young woman with stable Graves' hyperthyroidism. Some clones in this sample may be carry-over from other donors' samples.

The table lists this clonotype with many counts. V is TRBV30 and J is TRBJ1-5; 11 positions agree with TRBD1. Losses at the gene ends were 2 bases for V and 4 bases for J; bases not matched to a gene: 4. Germline-derived CDR1 and CDR2 are GTSNPN and SVGIG (reference sequence). The CDR3 has 15 amino acids. CDR3 residues: CAWSHRDRGNQPQHF. As DNA, the CDR3 is TGTGCCTGGAGTCACCGGGACAGGGGGAATCAGCCCCAGCATTTT.

This clonotype was counted only a few times. The chain recombines TRBV10-3 with TRBJ1-1; 7 positions agree with TRBD1. The length of the CDR3 is 15 residues. The V gene end was trimmed by 10 bases and the J gene end by 4 bases; junction bases not matched to a gene: 15. CDR1 is ENHRY, CDR2 SYGVKD, per germline. The CDR3 bases are TGTGCCACCCTTCCAGGCCCAGGGGGGGGCACTGAAGCTTTCTTT. It encodes CATLPGPGGGTEAFF.

This clonotype appeared many times. V gene TRBV6-2 or TRBV6-3 combines with J gene TRBJ1-2; unclear D gene. V lost 6 bases to trimming and J lost 3 bases, with 17 bases between them. The CDR3 sequence is 15 residues long. Germline V CDR1 and CDR2: MNHEY, SVGEGT. Here the CDR3 DNA reads TGTGCCAGCAGCCAAGTCTGGGAGGCCTACTATGGCTACACCTTC. This encodes CASSQVWEAYYGYTF.

This clonotype was seen many times. The chain uses TRBV6-1 and TRBJ1-3, with TRBD1 matching 9 bases. J gave up 8 bases and V 6 bases, and 5 bases lay outside the gene matches. Germline lookup yields CDR1 MNHNS and CDR2 SASEGT. CDR3 length equals 13 residues. The DNA of the CDR3 is TGTGCCAGCAGAGGGACAGGGATGGACACCATATATTTT. Protein sequence: CASRGTGMDTIYF.

This clonotype has a count of ten or more. The CDR3 is CASGRGGEYEQYF. The CDR3 DNA is TGTGCTAGTGGCCGGGGGGGCGAGTACGAGCAGTACTTC. V usage is TRBV12-5 and J usage is TRBJ2-7, with TRBD2 matching over 8 bases. Germline V gene lookup returns CDR1 LGHNT and CDR2 FRNRAP. J lost 4 bases, V lost 6 bases, and 5 bases had no gene match. This CDR3 has 13 residues.

V is TRBV6-1 and J is TRBJ1-2; no definite D call. Trimming stripped 5 bases from V and 2 bases from J, with 15 bases between. CDR1 is MNHNS and CDR2 is SASEGT in the germline V gene. The CDR3 sequence is 15 residues long. The CDR3 DNA sequence: TGTGCCAGCAGTCCAGAAAGGGAGGGAAACTATGGCTACACCTTC. The encoded protein is CASSPEREGNYGYTF.

The sample holds many counts of this clonotype. This chain links TRBV10-3 with TRBJ2-2, with TRBD2 matching over 10 bases. J gave up 7 bases and V 7 bases, and 9 bases lay outside the gene matches. CDR1 ENHRY and CDR2 SYGVKD come from the germline V gene. The CDR3 sequence is 15 residues long. CDR3 region: CAINPSGGNGGELFF. CDR3 DNA sequence: TGTGCCATCAACCCTAGCGGGGGAAACGGCGGGGAGCTGTTTTTT.

This clonotype came up many times. This chain connects TRBV28 to TRBJ1-2; TRBD1 matches at 8 bases. Germline CDR1 reads MDHEN; CDR2 reads SYDVKM. The CDR3 runs 11 residues. V lost 10 bases to trimming and J lost 4 bases; unmatched junction nucleotides: 2. CDR3 coding DNA: TGTGCCACCGACAGGGGCTATGGCTACACCTTC. Translation: CATDRGYGYTF.

This clonotype was found many times. The J gene is TRBJ1-1, the V gene TRBV28; TRBD1 aligns across 7 bases. Germline V gene sequence: CDR1 MDHEN, CDR2 SYDVKM. Germline trimming cut 10 bases from V and 1 base from J; bases unmatched to any gene: 6. This CDR3 has 13 amino acids. The CDR3: CATRQGQNTEAFF. The CDR3 DNA is TGTGCCACCCGACAGGGCCAGAACACTGAAGCTTTCTTT.

In its sample, this clonotype was seen many times. This chain joins TRBV6-2 or TRBV6-3 and TRBJ1-2; no reliable D call. V lost 4 bases and J 5 bases, leaving 14 bases between the germline ends. The CDR3 is 14 amino acids. Germline V gives CDR1 MNHEY, CDR2 SVGEGT. CDR3 DNA: TGTGCCAGCAGTTCCGTTTTGGTGGCTTATGGCTACACCTTC. Translated, it gives CASSSVLVAYGYTF.

This clonotype was counted between two and nine times. The chain carries TRBV13 and TRBJ2-5; 7 nucleotides line up with TRBD2. The trim removed 2 bases at V and 1 base at J, leaving 13 bases unmatched. The germline CDR1 and CDR2 sequences are PRHDT and FYEKMQ (reference sequence). CDR3 length equals 18 residues. The CDR3 is CASSLTAYAGASQETQYF. In DNA, the CDR3 is TGTGCCAGCAGCTTAACAGCGTATGCGGGAGCGAGCCAAGAGACCCAGTACTTC.

This clonotype came up a few times. V and J are TRBV18 and TRBJ1-1; D is uncertain. Germline assignment: CDR1 KGHSH and CDR2 LQKENI. This CDR3 has 16 amino acids. V lost 6 bases, J lost 1 base, and 18 bases lay in between. The CDR3 here is CASSFHATGQNTEAFF. The DNA of the CDR3 is TGTGCCAGCTCCTTTCATGCCACGGGCCAGAACACTGAAGCTTTCTTT.

In this sample, this clonotype turned up many times. The chain links TRBV20-1 to TRBJ1-2; D is possibly TRBD1 (6 bases). Trimming removed 0 bases at V and 0 bases at J, with 14 bases between. This CDR3 contains 16 residues. Germline V gene data show CDR1 as DFQATT and CDR2 as SNEGSKA (reference sequence). Here the CDR3 reads CSARDKAGQPNYGYTF. The CDR3 nucleotides are TGCAGTGCTAGAGATAAGGCCGGACAGCCTAACTATGGCTACACCTTC.

There are many counts of this clonotype. The rearrangement links TRBV27 to TRBJ1-6; D remains ambiguous. CDR1 and CDR2 (germline): MNHEY, SMNVEV (reference sequence). The V end was cut by 3 bases, the J end by 7 bases, with 7 bases between. CDR3 size: 13 residues. CDR3 DNA: TGTGCCAGCAGTTTTGGTGGAAATTCACCCCTCCACTTT. The encoded protein is CASSFGGNSPLHF.

Regarding this clonotype: A read error may explain this, as a much larger clone is one base away. The conserved closing phenylalanine or tryptophan is absent in this CDR3, likely reflecting a read error. The chain employs TRBV6-2 or TRBV6-3 and TRBJ2-5; possibly TRBD2 for D (6 bases). The V gene lost 7 bases and the J gene lost 0 bases, with 15 bases spanning the gap. The CDR3 loop spans 15 amino acids. Germline-derived CDR1 and CDR2 are MNHEY and SVGEGT. The CDR3 DNA reads as TGTGCCAGCACCAAAGGCATAGCGGACCAAGAGACCCAGTACTCC. Translated: CASTKGIADQETQYS.

The chain uses TRBV12-3 or TRBV12-4 and TRBJ1-6, with 8 bases fitting TRBD1. The junction had 3 bases not matched to a gene; V was cut back by 7 bases and J by 4 bases. The CDR3 is 14 residues long. CDR3 in amino acids: CASTWTGYNSPLHF. The CDR3 region has the DNA TGTGCCAGCACCTGGACAGGGTATAATTCACCCCTCCACTTT.

This chain uses TRBV13 with TRBJ2-7; tentative D call: TRBD2 (6 bases). Trimming took 5 bases from V and 4 from J, leaving 15 bases between them. The CDR3 contains 14 residues. Germline V CDR1 and CDR2: PRHDT, FYEKMQ (reference sequence). CDR3 in amino acids: CASSRRGGNYEQYF. In nucleotides, the CDR3 is TGTGCCAGCAGCCGGAGGGGAGGAAATTACGAGCAGTACTTC.

This clonotype was picked up many times. The J gene is TRBJ2-3, the V gene TRBV6-2 or TRBV6-3; no definite D call. The V and J ends lost 2 bases and 10 bases respectively, with 13 bases between them. The CDR3 spans 13 residues. Germline-derived CDR1 and CDR2 are MNHEY and SVGEGT. The CDR3 sequence is CASSYPERSAQYF. The CDR3 DNA reads TGTGCCAGCAGTTACCCGGAGAGAAGTGCGCAGTATTTT.